This passage covers 7 T cell receptor beta chains from one sample sequenced in a study of sequential checkpoint blockade in melanoma. Assay: immunoSEQ multiplex PCR; the TCRdb copy retains only in-frame clones and omits some. The data show tens of thousands of clones, 65% to 75% seen once. The sample's treatment: randomized to nivolumab then ipilimumab (arm A) or the reverse (arm B). This sample comprised CD8+ T cells sorted from blood (inferred from file names), obtained from a patient given nivolumab and ipilimumab in sequence. The receptor set was obtained from a human donor with melanoma.

This clone appeared once. The chain joins TRBV9 to TRBJ2-7; TRBD2 might be the D (6 bases). The CDR3 is 15 amino acids. Germline CDR1 reads SGDLS; CDR2 reads YYNGEE. V dropped 3 bases and J dropped 0 bases, with 13 bases sitting between them. CDR3 DNA: TGTGCCAGCAGCGCCGGGGGTTTTAGCTCCTACGAGCAGTACTTC. Translating gives CASSAGGFSSYEQYF. Full variable domain (remainder filled in from reference TRBV9 and TRBJ2-7): DSGVTQTPKHLITATGQRVTLRCSPRSGDLSVYWYQQSLDQGLQFLIQYYNGEERAKGNILERFSAQQFPDLHSELNLSSLELGDSALYFCASSAGGFSSYEQYFGPGTRLTVT.

V usage is TRBV28 and J usage is TRBJ2-7; TRBD1 matches 7 bases. Germline assignment: CDR1 MDHEN and CDR2 SYDVKM. Unmatched junction bases numbered 3, after V lost 4 bases and J lost 3 bases. The CDR3 runs to 13 residues. The DNA for the CDR3 is TGTGCCAGCAGTTCCGGACAGGTCTACGAGCAGTACGTC. Translated, it gives CASSSGQVYEQYV.

As for this clone: Possible read error: a much larger clone is one base away. The genes are TRBV6-5 and TRBJ2-7; 7 bases are shared with TRBD2. The J segment lost 3 bases and the V segment lost 5 bases, leaving 7 bases of the junction unmatched. This CDR3 contains 14 residues. From germline, CDR1 is MNHEY and CDR2 SVGAGI. CDR3 DNA: TGTGCCAGCAGTGGGGGGGAGGCAGACTACGAGCAGTACTTC. The encoded protein is CASSGGEADYEQYF.

This chain uses TRBV5-1 with TRBJ1-5, with 10 nucleotides matching TRBD1. This CDR3 spans 14 amino acids. The germline CDR1 and CDR2 sequences are SGHRS and YFSETQ. V lost 3 bases to trimming and J lost 5 bases; unmatched junction nucleotides: 2. The CDR3 sequence: CASSYGTGDQPQHF. CDR3 DNA sequence: TGCGCCAGCAGCTACGGGACAGGGGATCAGCCCCAGCATTTT.

The chain joins TRBV5-1 to TRBJ1-2, with TRBD1 identical over 7 bases. This CDR3 spans 13 amino acids. Germline loops: CDR1 SGHRS, CDR2 YFSETQ. V gave up 3 bases and J gave up 2 bases; unmatched junction bases: 1. Here the CDR3 reads CASSWGQNYGYTF. CDR3 nucleotide sequence: TGCGCCAGCAGCTGGGGACAGAACTATGGCTACACCTTC.

There are a few counts of this clone. V is TRBV6-1 and J is TRBJ2-7; no clear D. The germline V and J ends were trimmed by 2 bases and 4 bases, with 12 bases remaining between them. Germline lookup yields CDR1 MNHNS and CDR2 SASEGT. CDR3 length: 14 amino acids. The CDR3 loop is CASSETGSGYEQYV. DNA of the CDR3: TGTGCCAGCAGTGAAACCGGGTCCGGTTACGAGCAGTACGTC.

The chain carries TRBV15 and TRBJ1-6; D gene unclear. The V gene's germline CDR1 is LNHNV and CDR2 YYDKDF (reference sequence). The V gene lost 4 bases and the J gene lost 7 bases, with 11 bases spanning the gap. CDR3 length equals 14 residues. CDR3 loop: CATSKGGRNSPLHF. The CDR3 nucleotides read TGTGCCACCAGCAAGGGAGGGCGGAATTCACCCCTCCACTTT. The full variable domain, rest sourced from reference TRBV15 and TRBJ1-6, is DAMVIQNPRYQVTQFGKPVTLSCSQTLNHNVMYWYQQKSSQAPKLLFHYYDKDFNNEADTPDNFQSRRPNTSFCFLDIRSPGLGDTAMYLCATSKGGRNSPLHFGNGTRLTVT.